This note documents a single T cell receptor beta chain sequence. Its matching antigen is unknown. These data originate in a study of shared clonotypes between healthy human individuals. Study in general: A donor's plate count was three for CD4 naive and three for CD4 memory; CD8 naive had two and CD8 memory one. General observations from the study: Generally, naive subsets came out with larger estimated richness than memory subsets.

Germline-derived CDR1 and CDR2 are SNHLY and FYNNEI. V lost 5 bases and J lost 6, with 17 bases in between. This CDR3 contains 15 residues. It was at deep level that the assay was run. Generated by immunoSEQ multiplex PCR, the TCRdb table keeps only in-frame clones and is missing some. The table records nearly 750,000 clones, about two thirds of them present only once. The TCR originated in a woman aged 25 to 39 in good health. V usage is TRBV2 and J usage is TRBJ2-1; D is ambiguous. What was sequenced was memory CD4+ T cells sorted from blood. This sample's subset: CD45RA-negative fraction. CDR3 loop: CASSYVGISGNEQFF. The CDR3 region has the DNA TGTGCCAGCAGTTACGTGGGGATATCGGGCAATGAGCAGTTCTTC. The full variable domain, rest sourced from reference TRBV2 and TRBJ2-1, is EPEVTQTPSHQVTQMGQEVILRCVPISNHLYFYWYRQILGQKVEFLVSFYNNEISEKSEIFDDQFSVERPDGSNFTLKIRSTKLEDSAMYFCASSYVGISGNEQFFGPGTRLTVL.